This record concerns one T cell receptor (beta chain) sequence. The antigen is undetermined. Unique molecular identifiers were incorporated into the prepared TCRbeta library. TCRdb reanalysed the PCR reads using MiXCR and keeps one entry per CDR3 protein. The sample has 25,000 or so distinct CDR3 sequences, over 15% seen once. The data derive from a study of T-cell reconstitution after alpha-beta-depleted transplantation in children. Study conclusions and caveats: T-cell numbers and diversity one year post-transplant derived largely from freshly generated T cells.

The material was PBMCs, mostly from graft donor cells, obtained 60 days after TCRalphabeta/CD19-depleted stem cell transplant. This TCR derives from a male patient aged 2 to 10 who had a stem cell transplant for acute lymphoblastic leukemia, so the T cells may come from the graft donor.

CDR3 sequence reads: CASSANMGLAGGEQFF. The CDR3 coding sequence is TGCGCCAGCAGCGCGAATATGGGACTAGCGGGAGGAGAGCAGTTCTTC. V is TRBV5-1 and J is TRBJ2-1, with 15 bases identical to TRBD2. This CDR3 spans 16 amino acids. CDR1 SGHRS and CDR2 YFSETQ come from the germline V gene. V dropped 4 bases and J dropped 10; count of bases not matched to a gene: 9.